This passage covers 13 T cell receptor beta chains from one sample sequenced in a study of T-cell reconstitution after alpha-beta-depleted transplantation in children. Molecular barcoding with unique molecular identifiers was used for the TCRbeta library. TCRdb fed the PCR reads into MiXCR, producing one record per CDR3 protein. The sample lists about 690,000 distinct CDR3 sequences, 16% seen once, with about 1.1% in the top ten. Sequenced material: PBMCs from the stem cell graft donor, taken from the stem cell graft. The receptors shown here come from a human donor who donated a stem cell graft to a child with acute myeloid leukemia.

This clonotype was observed at least ten times. The rearrangement joins TRBV29-1 to TRBJ2-1, with 7 bases identical to TRBD2. This CDR3 comprises 14 residues. CDR1 and CDR2 from the germline V gene are SQVTM and ANQGSEA. The V gene end was trimmed by 7 bases and the J gene end by 5 bases; junction bases not matched to a gene: 11. The CDR3 protein is CSASLAGTHNEQFF. The CDR3 nucleotides are TGCAGCGCCTCCTTAGCGGGTACTCACAATGAGCAGTTCTTC.

This clonotype appeared a few times. The chain has TRBV15 and TRBJ2-6; a possible D gene is TRBD2 (5 bases). Germline CDR1 reads LNHNV; CDR2 reads YYDKDF (reference sequence). V lost 0 bases and J 0 bases, leaving 9 bases between the germline ends. This CDR3 has 17 amino acids. CDR3 region: CATSRDRGSSGANVLTF. For the CDR3, the DNA is TGTGCCACCAGCAGAGATCGAGGGAGCTCTGGGGCCAACGTCCTGACTTTC.

This clonotype has more than one count but fewer than ten. The chain carries TRBV18 and TRBJ2-5; D is possibly TRBD1 (6 bases). This CDR3 contains 15 residues. Trimming removed 3 bases at V and 2 bases at J, with 13 bases between. Germline V CDR1 and CDR2: KGHSH, LQKENI. The CDR3: CASSPGQKVQETQYF. DNA of the CDR3: TGTGCCAGCTCACCCGGACAGAAAGTACAAGAGACCCAGTACTTC.

The rearrangement links TRBV12-3 or TRBV12-4 to TRBJ2-2, with D unresolved. Trimming pared 7 bases from V and 7 bases from J, leaving 4 bases between. This CDR3 region has 10 residues. The CDR3 coding sequence is TGTGCCAGCACTGGCGGGGAGCTGTTTTTT. This gives the protein CASTGGELFF.

This clonotype was counted a few times. The rearrangement uses TRBV6-2 or TRBV6-3 and TRBJ2-3, with 8 bases that match TRBD2. Germline V lookup: CDR1 MNHEY, CDR2 SVGEGT. The CDR3 is 16 residues long. Trimming removed 6 bases from V and 4 bases from J; junction bases left unmatched: 12. CDR3 amino acids: CASRLLLAGLADTQYF. Here the CDR3 DNA reads TGTGCCAGCAGACTCCTTTTAGCGGGGTTGGCAGATACGCAGTATTTT.

The genes are TRBV12-3 or TRBV12-4 and TRBJ2-7; TRBD2 is a possible D gene (6 bases). Trimming pared 6 bases from V and 2 bases from J, leaving 17 bases between. This CDR3 comprises 15 residues. CDR3: CASSPRGGETYEQYF. The CDR3 coding sequence is TGTGCCAGCAGCCCCCGGGGAGGAGAAACCTACGAGCAGTACTTC.

The chain carries TRBV11-2 and TRBJ2-5; TRBD1 aligns across 7 bases. The germline V gene has CDR1 SGHAT and CDR2 FQNNGV. Trimming cost V 5 bases and J 4 bases; bases outside gene matches: 16. The CDR3 runs 17 residues. CDR3 protein: CASSPTGSQGGGETQYF. The CDR3 DNA sequence: TGTGCCAGCAGCCCGACAGGGTCCCAAGGGGGTGGAGAGACCCAGTACTTC.

The chain carries TRBV7-7 and TRBJ2-1; TRBD2 matches at 7 bases. The germline CDR1 and CDR2 sequences are SSHAT and FNYEAQ (reference sequence). V gave up 5 bases and J gave up 4 bases; unmatched junction bases: 5. The CDR3 has 14 amino acids. As DNA, the CDR3 is TGTGCCAGCAGCCCGGGGACTATTTACAATGAGCAGTTCTTC. Protein: CASSPGTIYNEQFF.

The rearrangement links TRBV7-9 to TRBJ2-1, with a tentative D call TRBD2 (5 bases). The CDR3 is 16 amino acids. The germline V gene has CDR1 SEHNR and CDR2 FQNEAQ (reference sequence). Between the trimmed V and J ends, which lost 5 bases and 0 bases, there was a span of 14 bases. For the CDR3, the DNA is TGTGCCAGCAGCCCCTGGCGGGCCAGCTCCTACAATGAGCAGTTCTTC. It is translated as CASSPWRASSYNEQFF.

In its sample, this clonotype was seen many times. The J gene is TRBJ1-1, the V gene TRBV12-3 or TRBV12-4; no clear D gene. The V and J ends lost 7 bases and 0 bases respectively, with 12 bases between them. CDR3 length: 14 amino acids. The CDR3 reads CASTTSGLNTEAFF. CDR3 nucleotide sequence: TGTGCCAGCACCACGTCTGGCTTGAACACTGAAGCTTTCTTT.

J is TRBJ2-1 and V is TRBV11-3; maybe TRBD2 (5 bases). The CDR3 consists of 13 residues. Germline V gene lookup returns CDR1 SGHNT and CDR2 YENEEA. The V end lost 5 bases, the J end lost 8 bases, and 13 bases lay between the germline ends. The DNA for the CDR3 is TGTGCCAGCAGCCCGCGAGGGTACGATGAGCAGTTCTTC. Its protein product is CASSPRGYDEQFF.

V is TRBV4-2 and J is TRBJ2-5; D could derive from TRBD1 or TRBD2 (6 bases each). The V end lost 4 bases, the J end lost 5 bases, and 11 bases lay between the germline ends. Germline loops: CDR1 LGHNA, CDR2 YNFKEQ. The CDR3 sequence is 13 residues long. CDR3: CASSPRRGETQYF. The CDR3 coding sequence is TGTGCCAGCAGCCCTAGGAGGGGGGAGACCCAGTACTTC.

This rearrangement joins TRBV5-5 to TRBJ1-1; D is perhaps TRBD1 (6 bases). V lost 6 bases and J 9 bases, leaving 15 bases between the germline ends. This CDR3 contains 12 residues. Per germline, CDR1 SGHKS and CDR2 YYEKEE (reference sequence). CDR3 in amino acids: CASTLGAGKAFF. CDR3 nucleotides: TGTGCCAGCACCCTGGGGGCAGGGAAAGCTTTCTTT.